Sequencing of this T cell receptor beta chain was carried out in a study of regulatory T cells in long-lasting Graves disease. Relying on iRepertoire HTBI primers and Arm-PCR of CDR3 regions, the team built TCR beta libraries. TCRdb re-called the multiplex PCR reads with MiXCR, one entry per CDR3 protein. The sample lists 350,000 to 450,000 distinct CDR3 sequences; approximately 16% were seen once. A note on this clonotype: As yet, its antigen is unknown. One end of the junction does not line up with germline, which may come from a read error.

Study results and caveats: Persistent disease exhibited a predilection for TRBV28, TRBJ1-2 and TRBJ2-5. Examination was confined to peripheral blood, excluding thyroid tissue.

Specified time point: newly diagnosed GD, antithyroid drugs for less than 3 months. PBMCs provided the RNA from which the TCR library was made. It was by American Thyroid Association guidelines that Graves' disease was diagnosed. This CDR3 is 13 amino acids long. CDR1 is MNHEY and CDR2 is SMNVEV in the germline V gene (reference sequence). These records were also assigned to another study, of T cells in Graves' hyperthyroidism and ophthalmopathy.

The V call is TRBV27, the J call TRBJ1-1; D might be TRBD1 (6 bases). The input for sequencing was peripheral blood mononuclear cells (PBMCs), taken at new diagnosis, from a patient treated with antithyroid drugs. The TCR sequence derives from a man aged 35 to 55 with Graves disease. The CDR3 here is CASSLNQDREALF. CDR3 nucleotide sequence: TGTGCCAGCAGTTTAAATCAGGACAGAGAAGCTCTCTTT.